This T cell receptor (beta chain) was sequenced during a study of blood T cell repertoires in COVID-19. CDR3 length: 15 residues. CDR1 GTSNPN and CDR2 SVGIG come from the germline V gene (reference sequence). Trimming took 2 bases from V and 3 from J; bases not matched to a gene: 4. The method was immunoSEQ multiplex PCR; TCRdb's version includes in-frame clones alone and lacks a portion of them. Here the sample spans 250,000 to 350,000 clones, approximately 90% being singletons. The chain links TRBV30 to TRBJ2-2, with 9 bases matching TRBD2. The sequence was obtained from a woman in her 50s with COVID-19, enrolled during active disease. Material: peripheral blood. The CDR3 reads CAWSRGLAYTGELFF. The CDR3 nucleotides read TGTGCCTGGAGTCGGGGACTAGCTTACACCGGGGAGCTGTTTTTT.